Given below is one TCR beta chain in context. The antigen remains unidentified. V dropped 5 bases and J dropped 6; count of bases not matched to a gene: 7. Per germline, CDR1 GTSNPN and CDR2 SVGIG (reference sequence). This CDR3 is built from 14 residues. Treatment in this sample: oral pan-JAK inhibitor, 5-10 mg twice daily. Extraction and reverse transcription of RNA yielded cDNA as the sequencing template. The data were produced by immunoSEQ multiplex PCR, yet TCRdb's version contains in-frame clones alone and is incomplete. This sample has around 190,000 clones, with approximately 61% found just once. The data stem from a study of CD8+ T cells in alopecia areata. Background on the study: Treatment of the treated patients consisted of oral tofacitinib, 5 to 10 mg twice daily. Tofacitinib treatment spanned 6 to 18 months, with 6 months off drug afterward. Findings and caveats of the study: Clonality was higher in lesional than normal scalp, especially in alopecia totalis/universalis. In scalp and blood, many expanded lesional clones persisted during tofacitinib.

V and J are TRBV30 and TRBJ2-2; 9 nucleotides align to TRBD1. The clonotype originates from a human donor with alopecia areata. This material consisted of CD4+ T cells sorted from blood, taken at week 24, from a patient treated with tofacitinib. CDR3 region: CAWGPGQGPGELFF. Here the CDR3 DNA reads TGTGCCTGGGGACCGGGACAGGGTCCCGGGGAGCTGTTTTTT.